Below are 31 T cell receptor beta chains sequenced from a single sample in a study of T cells in Graves' hyperthyroidism and ophthalmopathy. The investigators amplified TCR beta CDR3 regions from RNA transcripts. The HTBI primer set was used in a first-round RT-PCR of the TCR CDR3. TCRdb analysed the multiplex PCR reads with MiXCR anew, one entry per CDR3 protein. The table records hundreds of thousands of distinct CDR3 sequences, approximately 15% of them present only once. The material sequenced was blood. The receptors here all came from a woman aged 40 to 55 with Graves' ophthalmopathy.

This clonotype came up many times. In nucleotides, the CDR3 is TGTGCCAGCAGTTACCGACAGGGCGGCGGATACACCGGGGAGCTGTTTTTT. It yields the protein CASSYRQGGGYTGELFF. This sequence joins TRBV6-2 or TRBV6-3 and TRBJ2-2; 7 nucleotides agree with TRBD1. Germline loops: CDR1 MNHEY, CDR2 SVGEGT. V lost 2 bases and J lost 3; bases outside the gene matches: 9. This CDR3 comprises 17 residues.

This clonotype appeared a few times. Just one base apart from a much larger clone, this may be a read error. This chain uses TRBV3-1 with TRBJ2-5; 9 bases map to TRBD2. The CDR3 runs 18 residues. Germline CDR1 and CDR2: LGHDT and YNNKEL (reference sequence). Written as DNA, the CDR3 is TGTACCAGCAGCCAAGGGCTCCTAGCGGGACAGTACCAAGAGACCCAGTACTTC. Translated: CTSSQGLLAGQYQETQYF.

This chain connects TRBV2 to TRBJ2-1; D may be TRBD1 or TRBD2 (5 bases each). Germline V gives CDR1 SNHLY, CDR2 FYNNEI. The CDR3 extends over 16 amino acids. The V end was cut by 5 bases, the J end by 8 bases, with 22 bases between. The CDR3: CASSPRGPRDGYEQFF. CDR3 sequence (DNA): TGTGCCAGCAGTCCCCGAGGACCCAGGGACGGCTATGAGCAGTTCTTC.

This clonotype was seen only a few times. The chain is built from TRBV6-2 or TRBV6-3 and TRBJ1-1; D possibly corresponds to TRBD1 (6 bases). Per germline, CDR1 MNHEY and CDR2 SVGEGT. The CDR3 totals 15 residues. Trimming removed 5 bases at V and 7 bases at J, with 20 bases between. CDR3 residues: CASSGPPGHLNEAFF. Written as DNA, the CDR3 is TGTGCCAGCAGTGGCCCCCCGGGACACCTTAATGAAGCTTTCTTT.

This clonotype was seen a few times. J is TRBJ2-5 and V is TRBV19, with D unclear. The CDR3 consists of 13 residues. The V end lost 3 bases, the J end lost 2 bases, and 7 bases lay between the germline ends. Germline CDR1 is LNHDA and CDR2 is SQIVND (reference sequence). The CDR3: CASSMPGQETQYF. Written as DNA, the CDR3 is TGTGCCAGTAGTATGCCCGGACAAGAGACCCAGTACTTC. The entire variable domain, with the rest obtained from reference TRBV19 and TRBJ2-5, is as follows: DGGITQSPKYLFRKEGQNVTLSCEQNLNHDAMYWYRQDPGQGLRLIYYSQIVNDFQKGDIAEGYSVSREKKESFPLTVTSAQKNPTAFYLCASSMPGQETQYFGPGTRLLVL.

The chain combines TRBV11-2 with TRBJ2-3, with TRBD1 matching 9 bases. Germline V gene lookup returns CDR1 SGHAT and CDR2 FQNNGV. CDR3 length equals 16 residues. With 5 bases clipped from V and 1 base from J, the junction kept 7 bases outside the gene matches. The CDR3 DNA sequence: TGTGCCAGCAGCCCCTCGCGGGACAGGGGCACAGATACGCAGTATTTT. Protein product: CASSPSRDRGTDTQYF. Full variable domain (outside the CDR3, taken from reference TRBV11-2 and TRBJ2-3): EAGVAQSPRYKIIEKRQSVAFWCNPISGHATLYWYQQILGQGPKLLIQFQNNGVVDDSQLPKDRFSAERLKGVDSTLKIQPAKLEDSAVYLCASSPSRDRGTDTQYFGPGTRLTVL.

The V and J genes are TRBV20-1 and TRBJ2-7; D is possibly TRBD1 (5 bases). Trimming cost V 3 bases and J 6 bases, with 12 bases left between them. Germline V lookup: CDR1 DFQATT, CDR2 SNEGSKA (reference sequence). The CDR3 is 12 amino acids. This CDR3 is CSARDNLFEQYF. The CDR3 DNA reads as TGCAGTGCTAGGGACAACCTTTTCGAGCAGTACTTC.

This clonotype was picked up a small number of times. The chain is built from TRBV19 and TRBJ2-7; 12 positions agree with TRBD2. The CDR3 consists of 16 residues. CDR1 is LNHDA, CDR2 SQIVND, per germline (reference sequence). Losses at the gene ends were 6 bases for V and 2 bases for J; bases not matched to a gene: 8. CDR3 nucleotide sequence: TGTGCCAGTAGCCGGGTTTCTAGCGGGAGGGCCTACGAGCAGTACTTC. Translation gives CASSRVSSGRAYEQYF.

This chain connects TRBV7-9 to TRBJ2-5; perhaps TRBD1 as D (5 bases). The V gene lost 5 bases and the J gene lost 4 bases, with 11 bases spanning the gap. Germline values: CDR1 SEHNR, CDR2 FQNEAQ (reference sequence). This CDR3 has 13 residues. The CDR3 DNA reads as TGTGCCAGCAGCAATACAGGTCCAGAGACCCAGTACTTC. It specifies CASSNTGPETQYF.

This clonotype was seen a few times. V gene TRBV6-5 combines with J gene TRBJ2-2; D gene uncertain. Deletions cut 4 bases from V and 0 bases from J, with 9 bases between. This CDR3 has 15 residues. Germline values: CDR1 MNHEY, CDR2 SVGAGI. In DNA form, the CDR3 reads TGTGCCAGCAGTTGGAACGCCCCGAACACCGGGGAGCTGTTTTTT. This encodes CASSWNAPNTGELFF.

This clonotype was counted ten times or more. The chain joins TRBV11-1 to TRBJ2-5, with a weak D call TRBD2 (5 bases). The V gene lost 1 base and the J gene lost 5 bases, with 11 bases spanning the gap. Germline V gives CDR1 SGHAT, CDR2 FQDESV (reference sequence). CDR3 length: 14 amino acids. This chain's CDR3 is CASSLVAEVETQYF. DNA for the CDR3: TGTGCCAGCAGCTTAGTCGCGGAGGTTGAGACCCAGTACTTC.

This clonotype occurred many times. The chain has TRBV12-3 or TRBV12-4 and TRBJ2-3, with 9 bases fitting TRBD2. The V gene end was trimmed by 2 bases and the J gene end by 0 bases; junction bases not matched to a gene: 3. The CDR3 totals 16 residues. CDR3 DNA sequence: TGTGCCAGCAGTTTAATCCTAGCGGGAAGCACAGATACGCAGTATTTT. Its protein is CASSLILAGSTDTQYF.

The V and J genes are TRBV5-1 and TRBJ1-2; 7 nucleotides agree with TRBD1. Trimming removed 2 bases from V and 2 bases from J; junction bases left unmatched: 9. Germline CDR1 SGHRS, CDR2 YFSETQ. The CDR3 is 16 amino acids. The CDR3: CASSFYGGDSNYGYTF. The CDR3, as DNA: TGCGCCAGCAGCTTTTATGGGGGGGACAGCAACTATGGCTACACCTTC.

This clonotype showed up many times. The chain uses TRBV12-3 or TRBV12-4 and TRBJ2-5; maybe TRBD1 (5 bases). Trimming removed 3 bases at V and 3 bases at J, with 20 bases between. This CDR3 is 17 amino acids long. DNA of the CDR3: TGTGCCAGCAGTTTGGGCGCAGGGTTGGCCTACAAAGAGACCCAGTACTTC. It translates to CASSLGAGLAYKETQYF.

This clonotype turned up a few times. This chain links TRBV7-9 with TRBJ1-5; D not resolved. This CDR3 has 14 residues. Germline assignment: CDR1 SEHNR and CDR2 FQNEAQ (reference sequence). V shed 4 bases and J shed 3 bases, with 10 bases lying between them. CDR3 nucleotides: TGTGCCAGCAGCTCTGGAAACAACAATCAGCCCCAGCATTTT. Translated: CASSSGNNNQPQHF.

A remark on this clonotype: The junction and the germline gene differ at one end; a read error may be behind it. V gene TRBV6-2 or TRBV6-3 combines with J gene TRBJ1-1; 9 nucleotides align to TRBD1. The CDR3 spans 15 residues. Germline loops: CDR1 MNHEY, CDR2 SVGEGT. This chain's CDR3 is CAISSSGTGKPEASF. For the CDR3, the DNA is TGTGCCATTTCGTCATCCGGGACAGGGAAACCTGAAGCTTCCTTT.

V is TRBV20-1 and J is TRBJ2-1, with 11 bases aligning to TRBD2. V lost 2 bases, J lost 2 bases, and 2 bases stayed unmatched. Germline CDR1 and CDR2: DFQATT and SNEGSKA (reference sequence). This CDR3 has 15 residues. CDR3 protein: CSARKGLAAYNEQFF. DNA for the CDR3: TGCAGTGCTAGAAAGGGACTAGCGGCCTACAATGAGCAGTTCTTC.

This clonotype was counted at least ten times. The chain has TRBV3-1 and TRBJ2-2, with D possibly TRBD2 on 6 matching bases. Germline V lookup: CDR1 LGHDT, CDR2 YNNKEL (reference sequence). This CDR3 has 13 amino acids. The V end was cut by 3 bases, the J end by 4 bases, with 6 bases between. In nucleotides, the CDR3 is TGTGCCAGCAGCCAGACTAGCACCGGGGAGCTGTTTTTT. Its translation is CASSQTSTGELFF.

V gene TRBV6-2 or TRBV6-3 combines with J gene TRBJ2-1, with 14 bases matching TRBD2. With 10 bases clipped from V and 8 bases from J, the junction kept 10 bases outside the gene matches. CDR3 length equals 15 residues. Germline CDR1 reads MNHEY; CDR2 reads SVGEGT. The CDR3 DNA reads TGTGCCACCTTGGAGCCGGGACTAGCGGGAGATGAGCAGTTCTTC. This translates into CATLEPGLAGDEQFF.

This clonotype was observed at least ten times. The rearrangement links TRBV5-1 to TRBJ2-7; D gene unclear. The CDR3 length is 13 residues. The germline V and J ends were trimmed by 3 bases and 2 bases, with 9 bases remaining between them. The germline V gene encodes CDR1 SGHRS and CDR2 YFSETQ. This chain's CDR3 is CASSSWGAYEQYF. The CDR3 region has the DNA TGCGCCAGCAGCTCCTGGGGTGCCTACGAGCAGTACTTC.

The chain employs TRBV20-1 and TRBJ2-2; D unclear. Per germline, CDR1 DFQATT and CDR2 SNEGSKA (reference sequence). This CDR3 has 11 amino acids. The ends were cut back, 8 bases at V and 4 bases at J, with 8 bases in the middle. CDR3 residues: CSTLRTGELFF. The CDR3 DNA is TGCAGTACCCTGCGCACCGGGGAGCTGTTTTTT.

This clonotype came up a few times. The chain uses TRBV12-3 or TRBV12-4 and TRBJ1-2; 7 bases align to TRBD1. V lost 5 bases and J lost 4; bases outside the gene matches: 4. This CDR3 spans 13 amino acids. CDR3 nucleotide sequence: TGTGCCAGCAGTCGACAGGGAGGCTATGGCTACACCTTC. Translating it yields CASSRQGGYGYTF.

The rearrangement joins TRBV6-2 or TRBV6-3 to TRBJ2-1; D is perhaps TRBD2 (6 bases). Trimming removed 5 bases at V and 10 bases at J, with 15 bases between. CDR3 length: 13 residues. CDR1 is MNHEY, CDR2 SVGEGT, per germline. The CDR3 nucleotides are TGTGCCAGCAGTGGGGCTGGCGGGACCGAGCAGTTCTTC. Translated: CASSGAGGTEQFF.

This clonotype was observed a handful of times. This chain uses TRBV6-1 with TRBJ2-7; 7 bases match TRBD2. The CDR3 runs to 15 residues. CDR1 and CDR2 from the germline V gene are MNHNS and SASEGT. V was pared by 6 bases and J by 4 bases, with 12 bases of the junction left unmatched. The DNA for the CDR3 is TGTGCCAGCAGCCCGGCCCTGGGGAGGGAGTACGAGCAGTACTTC. Its translation: CASSPALGREYEQYF.

A remark on this clonotype: A read error may be the cause here, since a much bigger clone is one base away. The chain uses TRBV6-1 and TRBJ2-6, with 9 bases fitting TRBD1. Germline CDR1 and CDR2: MNHNS and SASEGT. CDR3 length equals 17 residues. CDR3 protein: CASRPGTGYSGTNVLTF. CDR3 coding DNA: TGTGCCAGCAGACCCGGGACAGGGTACTCTGGGACCAACGTCCTGACTTTC.

This clonotype was detected only a few times. The chain joins TRBV19 to TRBJ1-4; D may be TRBD1 (5 bases). Per the germline V gene, CDR1 is LNHDA and CDR2 is SQIVND (reference sequence). This CDR3 region has 13 residues. The V end lost 3 bases, the J end lost 8 bases, and 10 bases lay between the germline ends. CDR3 DNA sequence: TGTGCCAGTAGTATTCCAGGGAGGGAAAAACTGTTTTTT. Amino acids: CASSIPGREKLFF.

This clonotype has more than one count but fewer than ten. The rearrangement uses TRBV20-1 and TRBJ1-5, with 11 bases identical to TRBD1. V trimming: 5 bases; J trimming: 2 bases; junction bases outside the gene matches: 8. Germline-derived CDR1 and CDR2 are DFQATT and SNEGSKA (reference sequence). The CDR3 length is 16 residues. Here the CDR3 reads CSAPPRDRGGNQPQHF. The CDR3 DNA reads as TGCAGTGCTCCGCCCCGGGACAGGGGGGGCAATCAGCCCCAGCATTTT.

This clonotype appeared once. The V call is TRBV27, the J call TRBJ2-1; TRBD2 aligns across 10 bases. The germline CDR1 and CDR2 sequences are MNHEY and SMNVEV (reference sequence). This CDR3 has 19 residues. The trim removed 1 base at V and 4 bases at J, leaving 13 bases unmatched. CDR3 coding DNA: TGTGCCAGCAGTTTATTGGGGGGAGCGGGAGGGCCACGATACAATGAGCAGTTCTTC. Protein product: CASSLLGGAGGPRYNEQFF.

This clonotype was observed many times. The V and J genes are TRBV20-1 and TRBJ2-7; 7 bases match TRBD2. Trimming took 2 bases from V and 2 from J; bases not matched to a gene: 3. Germline CDR1 reads DFQATT; CDR2 reads SNEGSKA (reference sequence). The CDR3 has 13 amino acids. The CDR3 sequence is CSARPSGAYEQYF. The CDR3 coding sequence is TGCAGTGCTAGACCTAGCGGAGCCTACGAGCAGTACTTC.

The rearrangement uses TRBV7-9 and TRBJ2-2; 9 nucleotides agree with TRBD2. Germline lookup yields CDR1 SEHNR and CDR2 FQNEAQ (reference sequence). J lost 7 bases, V lost 7 bases, and 22 bases had no gene match. The CDR3 is 19 residues long. CDR3 in DNA: TGTGCCAGCACACCCCCCCGCGGTTCTGCGGGAGGGCCCGGCGGGGAGCTGTTTTTT. The encoded protein is CASTPPRGSAGGPGGELFF.

At least ten counts were recorded for this clonotype. The chain joins TRBV18 to TRBJ2-7, with TRBD1 identical over 7 bases. CDR1 and CDR2 from the germline V gene are KGHSH and LQKENI. CDR3 length equals 12 residues. J gave up 2 bases and V 9 bases, and 4 bases lay outside the gene matches. The CDR3 region has the DNA TGTGCCAGTGGGACAGTAACCTACGAGCAGTACTTC. Encoded protein: CASGTVTYEQYF.